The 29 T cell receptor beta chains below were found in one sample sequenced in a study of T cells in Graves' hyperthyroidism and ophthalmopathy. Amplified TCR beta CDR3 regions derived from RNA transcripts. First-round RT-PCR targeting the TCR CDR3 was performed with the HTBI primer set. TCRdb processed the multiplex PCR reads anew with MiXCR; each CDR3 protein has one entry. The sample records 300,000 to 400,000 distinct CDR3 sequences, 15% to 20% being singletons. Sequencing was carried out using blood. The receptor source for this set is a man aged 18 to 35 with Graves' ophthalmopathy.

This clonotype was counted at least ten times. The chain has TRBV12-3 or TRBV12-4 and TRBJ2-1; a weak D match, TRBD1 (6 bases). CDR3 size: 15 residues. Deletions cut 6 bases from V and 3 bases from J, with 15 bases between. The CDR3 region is CASSLQGVIYNEQFF. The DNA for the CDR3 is TGTGCCAGCAGCTTACAGGGTGTAATCTACAATGAGCAGTTCTTC.

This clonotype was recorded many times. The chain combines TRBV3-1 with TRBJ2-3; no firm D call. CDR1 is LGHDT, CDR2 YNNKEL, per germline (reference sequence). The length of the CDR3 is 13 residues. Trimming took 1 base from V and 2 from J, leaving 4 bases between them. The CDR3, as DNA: TGTGCCAGCAGCCAAGTTGACACAGATACGCAGTATTTT. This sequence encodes CASSQVDTDTQYF.

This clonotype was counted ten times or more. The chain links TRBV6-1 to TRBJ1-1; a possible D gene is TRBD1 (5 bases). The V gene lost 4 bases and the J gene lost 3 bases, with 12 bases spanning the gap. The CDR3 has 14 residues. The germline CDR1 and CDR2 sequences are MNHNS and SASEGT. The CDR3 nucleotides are TGTGCCAGCAGTGCCCGGGACCGAGACACTGAAGCTTTCTTT. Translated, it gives CASSARDRDTEAFF.

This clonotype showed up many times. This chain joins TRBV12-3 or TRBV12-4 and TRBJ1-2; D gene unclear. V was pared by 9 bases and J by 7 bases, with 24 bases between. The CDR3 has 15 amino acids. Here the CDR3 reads CASRAVGKPELGYTF. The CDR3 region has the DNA TGTGCCAGTCGGGCCGTTGGGAAGCCGGAGCTTGGCTACACCTTC.

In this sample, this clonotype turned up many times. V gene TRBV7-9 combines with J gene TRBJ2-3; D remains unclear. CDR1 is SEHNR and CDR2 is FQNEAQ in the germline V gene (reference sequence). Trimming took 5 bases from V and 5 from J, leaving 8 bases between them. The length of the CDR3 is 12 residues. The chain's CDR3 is CASSPWEDTQYF. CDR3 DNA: TGTGCCAGCAGCCCCTGGGAAGATACGCAGTATTTT. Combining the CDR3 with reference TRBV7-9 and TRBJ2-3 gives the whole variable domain DTGVSQNPRHKITKRGQNVTFRCDPISEHNRLYWYRQTLGQGPEFLTYFQNEAQLEKSRLLSDRFSAERPKGSFSTLEIQRTEQGDSAMYLCASSPWEDTQYFGPGTRLTVL.

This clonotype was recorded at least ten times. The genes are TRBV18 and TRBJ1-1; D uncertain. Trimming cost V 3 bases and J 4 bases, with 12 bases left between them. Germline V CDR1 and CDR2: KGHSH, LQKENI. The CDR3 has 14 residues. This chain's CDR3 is CASSPSIDITEAFF. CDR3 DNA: TGTGCCAGCTCACCTTCGATTGACATCACTGAAGCTTTCTTT. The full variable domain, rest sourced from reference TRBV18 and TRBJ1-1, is NAGVMQNPRHLVRRRGQEARLRCSPMKGHSHVYWYRQLPEEGLKFMVYLQKENIIDESGMPKERFSAEFPKEGPSILRIQQVVRGDSAAYFCASSPSIDITEAFFGQGTRLTVV.

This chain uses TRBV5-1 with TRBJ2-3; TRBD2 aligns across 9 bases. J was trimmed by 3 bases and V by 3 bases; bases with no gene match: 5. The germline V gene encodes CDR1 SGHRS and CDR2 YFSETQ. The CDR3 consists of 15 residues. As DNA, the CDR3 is TGCGCCAGCAGCTGGACTAGCGTTCGGACAGATACGCAGTATTTT. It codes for CASSWTSVRTDTQYF.

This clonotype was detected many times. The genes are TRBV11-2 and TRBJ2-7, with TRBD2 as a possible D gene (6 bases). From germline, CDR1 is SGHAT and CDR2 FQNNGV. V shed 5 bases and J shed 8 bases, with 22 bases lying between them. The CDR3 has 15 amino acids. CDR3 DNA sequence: TGTGCCAGCAGCCTTCTGGCGGGGTACTCTACGCAGCAGTACTTC. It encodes CASSLLAGYSTQQYF. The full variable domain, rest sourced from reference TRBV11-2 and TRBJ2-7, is EAGVAQSPRYKIIEKRQSVAFWCNPISGHATLYWYQQILGQGPKLLIQFQNNGVVDDSQLPKDRFSAERLKGVDSTLKIQPAKLEDSAVYLCASSLLAGYSTQQYFGPGTRLTVT.

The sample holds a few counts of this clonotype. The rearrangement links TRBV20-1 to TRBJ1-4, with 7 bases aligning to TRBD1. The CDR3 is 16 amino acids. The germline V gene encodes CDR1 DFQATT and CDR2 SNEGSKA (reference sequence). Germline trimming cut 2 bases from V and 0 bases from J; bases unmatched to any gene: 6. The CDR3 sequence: CSARLQGMPTNEKLFF. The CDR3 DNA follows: TGCAGTGCTAGACTACAGGGGATGCCAACTAATGAAAAACTGTTTTTT.

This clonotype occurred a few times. The CDR3 protein is CATARTASTDTQYF. Here the CDR3 DNA reads TGTGCCACCGCAAGGACAGCTAGCACAGATACGCAGTATTTT. This chain links TRBV6-1 with TRBJ2-3; weak D call: TRBD1 (6 bases). The CDR3 has 14 amino acids. V dropped 10 bases and J dropped 0 bases, with 14 bases sitting between them. The germline CDR1 and CDR2 sequences are MNHNS and SASEGT.

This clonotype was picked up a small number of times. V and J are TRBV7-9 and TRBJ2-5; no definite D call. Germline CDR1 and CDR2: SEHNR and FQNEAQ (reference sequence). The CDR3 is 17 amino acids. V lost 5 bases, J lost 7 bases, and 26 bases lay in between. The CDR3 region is CASSPWEVRQAQRTQYF. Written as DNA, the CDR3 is TGTGCCAGCAGCCCGTGGGAAGTTAGGCAGGCCCAAAGGACCCAGTACTTC.

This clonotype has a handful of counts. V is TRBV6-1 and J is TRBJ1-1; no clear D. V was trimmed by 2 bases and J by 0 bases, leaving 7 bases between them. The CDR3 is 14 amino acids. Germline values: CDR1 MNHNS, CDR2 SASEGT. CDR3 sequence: CASSERGLNTEAFF. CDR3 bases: TGTGCCAGCAGTGAACGGGGTCTGAACACTGAAGCTTTCTTT.

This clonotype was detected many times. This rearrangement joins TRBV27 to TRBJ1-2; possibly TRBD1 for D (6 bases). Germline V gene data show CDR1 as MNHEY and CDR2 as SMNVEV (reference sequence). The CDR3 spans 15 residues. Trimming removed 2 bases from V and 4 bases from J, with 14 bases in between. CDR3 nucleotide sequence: TGTGCCAGCAGTTTACAGGGGAGGGAGGGCTATGGCTACACCTTC. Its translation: CASSLQGREGYGYTF.

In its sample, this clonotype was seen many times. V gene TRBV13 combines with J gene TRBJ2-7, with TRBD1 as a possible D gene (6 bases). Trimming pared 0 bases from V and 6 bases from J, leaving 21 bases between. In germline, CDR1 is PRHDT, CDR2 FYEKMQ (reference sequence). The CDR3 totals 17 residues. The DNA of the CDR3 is TGTGCCAGCAGCTTAGGCCTCGGGCAGGGGCCCGTTGGCGAGCAGTACTTC. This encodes CASSLGLGQGPVGEQYF.

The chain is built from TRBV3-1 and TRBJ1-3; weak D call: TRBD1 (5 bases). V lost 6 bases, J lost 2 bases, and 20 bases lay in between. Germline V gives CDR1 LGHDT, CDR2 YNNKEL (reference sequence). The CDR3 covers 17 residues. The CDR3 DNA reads TGTGCCAGCAGTCACTTTCGACAGTTACAGACTGGAAACACCATATATTTT. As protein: CASSHFRQLQTGNTIYF.

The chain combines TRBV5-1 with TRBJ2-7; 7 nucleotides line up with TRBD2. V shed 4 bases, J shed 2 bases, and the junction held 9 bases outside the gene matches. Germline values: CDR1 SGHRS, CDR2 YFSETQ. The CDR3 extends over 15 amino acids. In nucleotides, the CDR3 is TGCGCCAGCAGCGGGGGACGCAGCGGGGCCTACGAGCAGTACTTC. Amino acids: CASSGGRSGAYEQYF.

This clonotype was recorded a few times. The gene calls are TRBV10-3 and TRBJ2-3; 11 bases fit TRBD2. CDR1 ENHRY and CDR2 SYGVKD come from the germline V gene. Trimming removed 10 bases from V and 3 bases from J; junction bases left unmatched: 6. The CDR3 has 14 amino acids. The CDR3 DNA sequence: TGTGCCACCCGACCTAGCGGGGGGACAGATACGCAGTATTTT. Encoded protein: CATRPSGGTDTQYF.

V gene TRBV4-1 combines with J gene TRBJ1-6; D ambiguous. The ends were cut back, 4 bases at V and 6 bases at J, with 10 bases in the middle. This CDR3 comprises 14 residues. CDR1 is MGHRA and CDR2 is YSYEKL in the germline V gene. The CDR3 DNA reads TGCGCCAGCAGCCCTGCATTCGGTAATTCACCCCTCCACTTT. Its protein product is CASSPAFGNSPLHF.

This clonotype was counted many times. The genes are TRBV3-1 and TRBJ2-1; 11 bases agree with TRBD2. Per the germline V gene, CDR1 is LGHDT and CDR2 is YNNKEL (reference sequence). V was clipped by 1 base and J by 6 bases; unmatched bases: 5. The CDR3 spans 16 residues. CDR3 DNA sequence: TGTGCCAGCAGCCAAGCTCGACTAGCGGGGTCCAATGAGCAGTTCTTC. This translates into CASSQARLAGSNEQFF.

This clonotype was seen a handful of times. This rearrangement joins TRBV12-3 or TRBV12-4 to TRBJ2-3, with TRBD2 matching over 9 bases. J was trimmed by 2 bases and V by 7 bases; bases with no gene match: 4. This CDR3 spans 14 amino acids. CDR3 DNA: TGTGCCAGCATCGAGCGGGGGGACACAGATACGCAGTATTTT. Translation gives CASIERGDTDTQYF.

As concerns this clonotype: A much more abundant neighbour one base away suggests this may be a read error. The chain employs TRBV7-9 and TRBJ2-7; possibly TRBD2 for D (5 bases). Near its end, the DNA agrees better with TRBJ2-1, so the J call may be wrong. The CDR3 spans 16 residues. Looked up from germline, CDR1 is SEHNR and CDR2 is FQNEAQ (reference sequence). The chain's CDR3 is CASSHTTGPGIYEQFF. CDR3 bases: TGTGCCAGCAGCCACACCACCGGTCCGGGAATCTACGAGCAGTTCTTC.

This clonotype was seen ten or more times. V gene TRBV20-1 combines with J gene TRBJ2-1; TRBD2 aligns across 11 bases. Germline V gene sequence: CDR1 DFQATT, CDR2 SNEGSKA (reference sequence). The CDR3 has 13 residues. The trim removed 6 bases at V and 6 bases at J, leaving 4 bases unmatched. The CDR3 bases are TGCAGTGCCATAGCGGGGGGGCGCAATGAGCAGTTCTTC. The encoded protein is CSAIAGGRNEQFF.

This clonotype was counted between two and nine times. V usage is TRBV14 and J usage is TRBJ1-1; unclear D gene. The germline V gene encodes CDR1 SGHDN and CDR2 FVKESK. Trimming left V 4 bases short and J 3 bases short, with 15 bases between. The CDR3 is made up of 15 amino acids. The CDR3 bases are TGTGCCAGCAGCCTTTCTTTTATGGGTGACACTGAAGCTTTCTTT. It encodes CASSLSFMGDTEAFF.

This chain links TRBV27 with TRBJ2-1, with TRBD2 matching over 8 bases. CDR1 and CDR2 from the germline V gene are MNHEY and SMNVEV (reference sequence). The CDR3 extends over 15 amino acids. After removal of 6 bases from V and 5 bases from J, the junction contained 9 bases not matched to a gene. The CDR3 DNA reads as TGTGCCAGCAGCCCAGGGACTAGAGGTCACAATGAGCAGTTCTTC. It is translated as CASSPGTRGHNEQFF.

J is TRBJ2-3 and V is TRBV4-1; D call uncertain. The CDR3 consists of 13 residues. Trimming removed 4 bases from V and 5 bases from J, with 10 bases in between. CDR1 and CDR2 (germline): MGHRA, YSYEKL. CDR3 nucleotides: TGCGCCAGCAGCCTTCGTGGGGTAGATACGCAGTATTTT. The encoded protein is CASSLRGVDTQYF.

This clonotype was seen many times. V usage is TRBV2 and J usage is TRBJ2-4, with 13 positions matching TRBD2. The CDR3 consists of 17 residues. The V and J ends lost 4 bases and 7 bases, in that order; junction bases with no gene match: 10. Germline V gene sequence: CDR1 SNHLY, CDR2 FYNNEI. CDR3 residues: CASSGLAGGLRGNIQYF. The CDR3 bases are TGTGCCAGCAGTGGACTAGCGGGAGGACTGCGGGGGAACATTCAGTACTTC.

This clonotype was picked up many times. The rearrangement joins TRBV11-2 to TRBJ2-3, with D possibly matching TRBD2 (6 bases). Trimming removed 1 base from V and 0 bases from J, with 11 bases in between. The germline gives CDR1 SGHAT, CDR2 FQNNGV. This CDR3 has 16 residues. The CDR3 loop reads CASSLVGGASTDTQYF. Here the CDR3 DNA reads TGTGCCAGCAGCTTAGTCGGCGGGGCGAGCACAGATACGCAGTATTTT.

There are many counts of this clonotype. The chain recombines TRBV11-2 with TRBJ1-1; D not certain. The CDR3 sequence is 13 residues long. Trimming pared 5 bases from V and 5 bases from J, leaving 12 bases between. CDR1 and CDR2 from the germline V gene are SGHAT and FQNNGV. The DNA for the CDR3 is TGTGCCAGCAGCCCCCGGACTGGTACTGAAGCTTTCTTT. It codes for CASSPRTGTEAFF.

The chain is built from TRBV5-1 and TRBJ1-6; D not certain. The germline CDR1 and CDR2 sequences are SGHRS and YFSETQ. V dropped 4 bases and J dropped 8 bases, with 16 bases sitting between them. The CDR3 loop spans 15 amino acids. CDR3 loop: CASSAGRGWDSPLHF. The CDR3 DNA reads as TGCGCCAGCAGCGCCGGGAGAGGGTGGGATTCACCCCTCCACTTT.